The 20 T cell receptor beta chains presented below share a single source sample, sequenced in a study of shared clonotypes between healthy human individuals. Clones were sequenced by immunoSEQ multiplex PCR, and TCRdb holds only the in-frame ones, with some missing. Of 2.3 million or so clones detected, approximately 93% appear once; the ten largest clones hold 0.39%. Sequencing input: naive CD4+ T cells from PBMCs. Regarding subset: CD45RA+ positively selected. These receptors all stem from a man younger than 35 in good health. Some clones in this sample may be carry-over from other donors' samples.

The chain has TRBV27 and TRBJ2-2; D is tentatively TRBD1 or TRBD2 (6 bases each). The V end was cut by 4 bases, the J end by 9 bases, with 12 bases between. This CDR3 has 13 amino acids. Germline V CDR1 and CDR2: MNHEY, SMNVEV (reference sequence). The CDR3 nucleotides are TGTGCCAGCAGTTACTGGGGGGACAGGGAGCTGTTTTTT. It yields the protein CASSYWGDRELFF.

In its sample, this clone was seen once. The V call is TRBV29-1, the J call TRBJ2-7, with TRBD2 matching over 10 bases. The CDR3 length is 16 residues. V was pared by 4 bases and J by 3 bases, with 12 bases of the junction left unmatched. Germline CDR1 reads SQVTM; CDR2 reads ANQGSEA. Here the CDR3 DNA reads TGCAGCGTTGGAAAGGGTCTAGCGGGGGTTTACTACGAGCAGTACTTC. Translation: CSVGKGLAGVYYEQYF.

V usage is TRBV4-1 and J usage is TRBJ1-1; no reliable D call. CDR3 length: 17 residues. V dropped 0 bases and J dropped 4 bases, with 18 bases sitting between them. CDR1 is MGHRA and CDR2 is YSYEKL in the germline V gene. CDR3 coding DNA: TGCGCCAGCAGCCAAGATATAAGTCGAGACCGGGGCACTGAAGCTTTCTTT. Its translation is CASSQDISRDRGTEAFF.

CDR3 sequence: CASSQDHQGAMGETQYF. The CDR3 DNA is TGCGCCAGCAGCCAAGATCATCAGGGGGCGATGGGAGAGACCCAGTACTTC. The chain links TRBV4-1 to TRBJ2-5, with 8 bases fitting TRBD1. The CDR3 is 17 residues long. From germline, CDR1 is MGHRA and CDR2 YSYEKL. The ends lost 0 bases at V and 4 bases at J; junction bases unmatched: 10.

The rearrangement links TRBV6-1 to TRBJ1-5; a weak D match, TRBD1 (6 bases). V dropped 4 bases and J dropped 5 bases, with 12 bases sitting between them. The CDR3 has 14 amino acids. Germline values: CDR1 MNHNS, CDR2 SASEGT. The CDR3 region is CASSAGVVYQPQHF. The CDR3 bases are TGTGCCAGCAGTGCAGGGGTCGTCTATCAGCCCCAGCATTTT.

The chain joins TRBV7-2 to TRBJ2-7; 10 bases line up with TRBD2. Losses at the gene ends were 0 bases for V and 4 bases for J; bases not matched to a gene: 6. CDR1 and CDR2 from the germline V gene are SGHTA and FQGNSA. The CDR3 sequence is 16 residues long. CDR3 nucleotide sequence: TGTGCCAGCAGCTTAGCGATAGCGGGAGGCTATTACGAGCAGTACTTC. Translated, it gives CASSLAIAGGYYEQYF. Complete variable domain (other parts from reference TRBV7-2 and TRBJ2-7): GAGVSQSPSNKVTEKGKDVELRCDPISGHTALYWYRQSLGQGLEFLIYFQGNSAPDKSGLPSDRFSAERTGGSVSTLTIQRTQQEDSAVYLCASSLAIAGGYYEQYFGPGTRLTVT.

In nucleotides, the CDR3 is TGTGCCAGCAGCTTATCCCATTTACTCTCTGGGGCCAACGTCCTGACTTTC. As protein: CASSLSHLLSGANVLTF. This sequence joins TRBV7-9 and TRBJ2-6; D call uncertain. V shed 2 bases and J shed 0 bases, with 11 bases lying between them. The CDR3 runs to 17 residues. Germline V CDR1 and CDR2: SEHNR, FQNEAQ (reference sequence).

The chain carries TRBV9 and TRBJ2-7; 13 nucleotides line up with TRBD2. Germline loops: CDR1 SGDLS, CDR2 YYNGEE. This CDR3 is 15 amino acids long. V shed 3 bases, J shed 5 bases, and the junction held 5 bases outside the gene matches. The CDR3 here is CASSATSGRANEQYF. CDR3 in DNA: TGTGCCAGCAGCGCCACTAGCGGGAGGGCCAACGAGCAGTACTTC.

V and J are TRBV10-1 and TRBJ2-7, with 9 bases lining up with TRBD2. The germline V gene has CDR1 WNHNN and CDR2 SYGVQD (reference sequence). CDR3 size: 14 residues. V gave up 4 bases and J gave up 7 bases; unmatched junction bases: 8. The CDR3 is CASSAAGGPEEQYF. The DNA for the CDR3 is TGCGCCAGCAGTGCGGCGGGAGGGCCGGAGGAGCAGTACTTC.

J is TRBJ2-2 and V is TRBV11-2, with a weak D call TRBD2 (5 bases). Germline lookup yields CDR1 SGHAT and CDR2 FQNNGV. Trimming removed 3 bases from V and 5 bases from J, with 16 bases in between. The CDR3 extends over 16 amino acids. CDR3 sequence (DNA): TGTGCCAGCAGCTTCCTTCGCCAGCCGGGGACCGGGGAGCTGTTTTTT. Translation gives CASSFLRQPGTGELFF.

CDR3 amino acids: CASREATANTEAFF. The CDR3 region has the DNA TGCGCCAGCAGGGAGGCCACAGCGAACACTGAAGCTTTCTTT. The chain uses TRBV5-1 and TRBJ1-1; D gene unclear. The V gene's germline CDR1 is SGHRS and CDR2 YFSETQ. The CDR3 totals 14 residues. The V end lost 5 bases, the J end lost 1 base, and 12 bases lay between the germline ends. The variable domain in full, with the rest retrieved from reference TRBV5-1 and TRBJ1-1, is KAGVTQTPRYLIKTRGQQVTLSCSPISGHRSVSWYQQTPGQGLQFLFEYFSETQRNKGNFPGRFSGRQFSNSRSEMNVSTLELGDSALYLCASREATANTEAFFGQGTRLTVV.

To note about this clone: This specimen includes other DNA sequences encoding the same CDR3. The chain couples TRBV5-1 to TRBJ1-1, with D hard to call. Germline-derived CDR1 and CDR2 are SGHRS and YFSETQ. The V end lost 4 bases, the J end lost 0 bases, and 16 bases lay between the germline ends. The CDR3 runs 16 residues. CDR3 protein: CASSPGPRTMNTEAFF. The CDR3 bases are TGCGCCAGCAGCCCTGGACCGAGGACCATGAACACTGAAGCTTTCTTT.

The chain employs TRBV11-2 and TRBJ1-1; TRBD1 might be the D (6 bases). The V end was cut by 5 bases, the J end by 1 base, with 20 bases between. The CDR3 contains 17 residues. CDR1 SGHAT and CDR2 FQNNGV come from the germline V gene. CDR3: CASSLHGQRGGNTEAFF. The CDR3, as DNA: TGTGCCAGCAGCCTACACGGACAGCGGGGGGGGAACACTGAAGCTTTCTTT.

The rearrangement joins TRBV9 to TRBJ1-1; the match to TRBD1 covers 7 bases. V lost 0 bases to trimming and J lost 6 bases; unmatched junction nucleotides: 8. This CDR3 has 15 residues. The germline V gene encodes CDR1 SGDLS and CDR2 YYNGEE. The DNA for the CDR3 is TGTGCCAGCAGCGTAGCCCTAGACAGGGTATCTGAAGCTTTCTTT. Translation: CASSVALDRVSEAFF.

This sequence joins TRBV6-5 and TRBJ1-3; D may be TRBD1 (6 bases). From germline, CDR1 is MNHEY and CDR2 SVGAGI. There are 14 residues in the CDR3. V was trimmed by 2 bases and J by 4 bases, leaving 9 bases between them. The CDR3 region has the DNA TGTGCCAGCAGTTACAACAGGGACGGAAACACCATATATTTT. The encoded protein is CASSYNRDGNTIYF.

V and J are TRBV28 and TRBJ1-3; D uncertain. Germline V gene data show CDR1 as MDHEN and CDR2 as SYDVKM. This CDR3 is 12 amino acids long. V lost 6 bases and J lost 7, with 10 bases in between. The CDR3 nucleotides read TGTGCCAGCAGACAATCAGCTAACACCATATATTTT. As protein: CASRQSANTIYF.

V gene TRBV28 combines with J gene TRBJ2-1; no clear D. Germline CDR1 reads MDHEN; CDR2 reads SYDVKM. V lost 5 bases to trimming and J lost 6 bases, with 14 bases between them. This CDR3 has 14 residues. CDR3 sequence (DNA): TGTGCCAGCAGTCGACCTGGGTCCGTCAATGAGCAGTTCTTC. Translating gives CASSRPGSVNEQFF.

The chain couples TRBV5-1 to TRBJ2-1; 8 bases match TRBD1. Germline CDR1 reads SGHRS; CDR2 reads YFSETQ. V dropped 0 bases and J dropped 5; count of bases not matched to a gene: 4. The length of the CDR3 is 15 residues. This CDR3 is CASSLGTGYNNEQFF. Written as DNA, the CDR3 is TGCGCCAGCAGCTTGGGGACAGGGTACAACAATGAGCAGTTCTTC.

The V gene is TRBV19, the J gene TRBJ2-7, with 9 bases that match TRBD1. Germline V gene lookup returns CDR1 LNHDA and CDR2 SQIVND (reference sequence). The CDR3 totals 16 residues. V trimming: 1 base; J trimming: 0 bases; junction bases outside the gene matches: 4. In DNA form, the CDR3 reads TGTGCCAGTAGTATAGGGACAGGGGCCGTCTCCTACGAGCAGTACTTC. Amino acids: CASSIGTGAVSYEQYF.

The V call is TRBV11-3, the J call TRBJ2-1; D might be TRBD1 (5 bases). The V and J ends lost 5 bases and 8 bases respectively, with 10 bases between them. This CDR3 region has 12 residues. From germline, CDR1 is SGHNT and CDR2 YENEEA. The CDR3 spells CASSHGRDEQFF. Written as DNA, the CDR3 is TGTGCCAGCAGCCATGGCAGGGATGAGCAGTTCTTC.